The rows below give T cell receptor beta chains drawn from one sample of a study of T-cell memory formation after mild COVID-19. In TCRdb, the 5' RACE reads were re-called with MiXCR into one record per CDR3 protein. The sample records roughly 500,000 distinct CDR3 sequences, roughly 22% being singletons. Sequencing used PBMCs or a T cell subset sorted from them (not recorded which). The receptors shown here come from an adult woman who had mild COVID-19 (a few samples of this study predate the infection). Cell type and time point are not known. Each CDR3 is given with its conserved first and last residue. A D gene is named only where the DNA matches it firmly. Size values are once, few and many counts, or a class for expanded clones, and some rows have none.

D | J | V | size | length | DNA | CDR3
TRBD2 | TRBJ2-1 | TRBV7-4 | few | 15 | TGTGCCAGCAGCTCCGGGACTAGCGGGGCCGATGAGCAGTTCTTC | CASSSGTSGADEQFF
- | TRBJ1-1 | TRBV11-3 | - | 14 | TGTGCCAGCAGCTTGACACTGCCGAACACTGAAGCTTTCTTT | CASSLTLPNTEAFF
- | TRBJ1-3 | TRBV9 | few | 15 | TGTGCCAGCAGCGCCCGGCCAGGGCACGGAAACACCATATATTTT | CASSARPGHGNTIYF
- | TRBJ2-1 | TRBV7-3 | few | 14 | TGTGCCAGCAGCTCTGAAAGGGCAAAGGGTGAGCAGTTCTTC | CASSSERAKGEQFF
- | TRBJ1-1 | TRBV20-1 | - | 13 | TGCAGTGAAAACAGCCCCATGAACACTGAAGCTTTCTTT | CSENSPMNTEAFF
- | TRBJ2-1 | TRBV6-5 | few | 14 | TGTGCCAGCAGTTACTCCGGCTTTTACAATGAGCAGTTCTTC | CASSYSGFYNEQFF
- | TRBJ2-7 | TRBV21-1 | few | 14 | TGTGCCAGCAGCAAAGAGGACAGCTCCTACGAGCAGTACTTC | CASSKEDSSYEQYF
TRBD2 | TRBJ2-3 | TRBV28 | - | 14 | TGTGCCAGCAGACTAGCGGGGCCCACAGATACGCAGTATTTT | CASRLAGPTDTQYF
- | TRBJ1-1 | TRBV24-1 | - | 13 | TGTGCCACCATCAATTTGGGAAGGACTGAAGCTTTCTTT | CATINLGRTEAFF
TRBD2 | TRBJ2-3 | TRBV6-2/TRBV6-3 | few | 17 | TGTGCCAGCAGCGCCGGACTCCTAGCGGGAGGCATAGATACGCAGTATTTT | CASSAGLLAGGIDTQYF